Below are 13 T cell receptor beta chains sequenced from a single sample in a study of cytomegalovirus exposure and HLA in healthy donors. Amplification used 60 Vbeta primers and 13 Jbeta primers. Produced via immunoSEQ multiplex PCR; TCRdb's table is partial and in-frame only. The sample consists of roughly 140,000 clones, around 80% of them appearing once. Sequenced: PBMCs. These receptor sequences come from a man aged 35-49 years in good health and CMV-seropositive.

The gene calls are TRBV2 and TRBJ1-1; 9 nucleotides match TRBD1. Germline lookup yields CDR1 SNHLY and CDR2 FYNNEI. CDR3 length: 14 amino acids. Germline trimming cut 5 bases from V and 0 bases from J; bases unmatched to any gene: 1. The CDR3: CASSRQGVNTEAFF. The CDR3 DNA reads as TGTGCCAGCAGTCGACAGGGGGTGAACACTGAAGCTTTCTTT. Supplemented by reference TRBV2 and TRBJ1-1, the full variable domain reads EPEVTQTPSHQVTQMGQEVILRCVPISNHLYFYWYRQILGQKVEFLVSFYNNEISEKSEIFDDQFSVERPDGSNFTLKIRSTKLEDSAMYFCASSRQGVNTEAFFGQGTRLTVV.

This clone was recorded once. The gene calls are TRBV4-1 and TRBJ1-3; TRBD1 might be the D (5 bases). CDR1 is MGHRA, CDR2 YSYEKL, per germline. The CDR3 spans 15 residues. The V end was cut by 1 base, the J end by 6 bases, with 13 bases between. In DNA form, the CDR3 reads TGCGCCAGCAGCCAAGCCCCGGGGGTAGAAAACACCATATATTTT. This translates into CASSQAPGVENTIYF.

This sequence joins TRBV27 and TRBJ2-7; D is possibly TRBD1 (5 bases). Trimming cost V 4 bases and J 2 bases, with 21 bases left between them. The CDR3 runs to 17 residues. Germline V gene data show CDR1 as MNHEY and CDR2 as SMNVEV (reference sequence). CDR3 protein: CASSSLRTGAATYEQYF. CDR3 DNA sequence: TGTGCCAGCAGTTCCCTCCGAACAGGAGCCGCGACCTACGAGCAGTACTTC.

This chain uses TRBV18 with TRBJ2-5; D remains unclear. V was shortened by 5 bases and J by 2 bases, with 6 bases between the two germline ends. The CDR3 extends over 12 amino acids. CDR1 is KGHSH and CDR2 is LQKENI in the germline V gene. This CDR3 is CASSAGQETQYF. For the CDR3, the DNA is TGTGCCAGCTCAGCCGGGCAAGAGACCCAGTACTTC.

The chain employs TRBV7-2 and TRBJ2-1; TRBD2 agrees at 7 bases. Germline V gene sequence: CDR1 SGHTA, CDR2 FQGNSA. V trimming: 4 bases; J trimming: 4 bases; junction bases outside the gene matches: 10. The CDR3 loop spans 16 amino acids. CDR3 nucleotide sequence: TGTGCCAGCAGCTCCCTGACTAGCCCTACTTACAATGAGCAGTTCTTC. Its translation: CASSSLTSPTYNEQFF. Together with reference TRBV7-2 and TRBJ2-1, the CDR3 gives the full variable domain: GAGVSQSPSNKVTEKGKDVELRCDPISGHTALYWYRQSLGQGLEFLIYFQGNSAPDKSGLPSDRFSAERTGGSVSTLTIQRTQQEDSAVYLCASSSLTSPTYNEQFFGPGTRLTVL.

V usage is TRBV6-5 and J usage is TRBJ2-7, with D unclear. This CDR3 is 13 amino acids long. Deletions cut 4 bases from V and 3 bases from J, with 10 bases between. Germline CDR1 reads MNHEY; CDR2 reads SVGAGI. The CDR3 spells CASSSSISYEQYF. The CDR3 DNA reads as TGTGCCAGCAGTTCAAGTATCAGCTACGAGCAGTACTTC.

V gene TRBV25-1 combines with J gene TRBJ2-2; 7 nucleotides align to TRBD2. The CDR3 has 14 amino acids. The junction had 5 bases not matched to a gene; V was cut back by 3 bases and J by 7 bases. Germline V lookup: CDR1 MGHDK, CDR2 SYGVNS. This CDR3 reads CASSEWGGSGELFF. CDR3 bases: TGTGCCAGCAGTGAGTGGGGGGGAAGCGGGGAGCTGTTTTTT.

The chain joins TRBV14 to TRBJ2-1; 8 bases are shared with TRBD2. The CDR3 covers 16 residues. Trimming removed 4 bases from V and 3 bases from J; junction bases left unmatched: 8. Germline CDR1 and CDR2: SGHDN and FVKESK. The CDR3 DNA reads as TGTGCCAGCAGCCCCGGGAGGGGCGGCTTCTACAATGAGCAGTTCTTC. It codes for CASSPGRGGFYNEQFF.

The CDR3 coding sequence is TGTGCCACCAGCAGAACCGGGACAGGAGGATACGAGCAGTACTTC. Its protein is CATSRTGTGGYEQYF. This chain uses TRBV15 with TRBJ2-7, with TRBD1 identical over 8 bases. CDR3 length: 15 amino acids. Germline V gene data show CDR1 as LNHNV and CDR2 as YYDKDF (reference sequence). V shed 2 bases, J shed 4 bases, and the junction held 7 bases outside the gene matches.

The genes are TRBV5-1 and TRBJ1-1, with TRBD1 identical over 10 bases. CDR3 size: 14 residues. V trimming: 1 base; J trimming: 5 bases; junction bases outside the gene matches: 2. Looked up from germline, CDR1 is SGHRS and CDR2 is YFSETQ. The CDR3 spells CASSLRTGGTEAFF. The CDR3 bases are TGCGCCAGCAGCTTGAGGACAGGGGGAACTGAAGCTTTCTTT. Combining the CDR3 with reference TRBV5-1 and TRBJ1-1 gives the whole variable domain KAGVTQTPRYLIKTRGQQVTLSCSPISGHRSVSWYQQTPGQGLQFLFEYFSETQRNKGNFPGRFSGRQFSNSRSEMNVSTLELGDSALYLCASSLRTGGTEAFFGQGTRLTVV.

The chain is built from TRBV30 and TRBJ2-3; D gene ambiguous. CDR1 is GTSNPN, CDR2 SVGIG, per germline (reference sequence). Trimming shortened V by 0 bases and J by 3 bases, and 10 bases separated the two germline ends. The CDR3 contains 14 residues. Here the CDR3 reads CAWSVRVRTDTQYF. CDR3 nucleotides: TGTGCCTGGAGTGTACGAGTTCGAACAGATACGCAGTATTTT.

CDR3 sequence (DNA): TGTGCCAGCAGACAGGTTTTCATGAACACTGAAGCTTTCTTT. This translates into CASRQVFMNTEAFF. The chain recombines TRBV28 with TRBJ1-1, with TRBD1 as a possible D gene (5 bases). There are 14 residues in the CDR3. V was pared by 6 bases and J by 0 bases, with 11 bases between. Germline V lookup: CDR1 MDHEN, CDR2 SYDVKM.

V is TRBV5-4 and J is TRBJ2-3; D possibly corresponds to TRBD2 (6 bases). The CDR3 totals 16 residues. Germline V lookup: CDR1 SGHNT, CDR2 YYREEE (reference sequence). V was clipped by 1 base and J by 0 bases, with 12 bases between them. The CDR3: CASSLPGVTSTDTQYF. CDR3 nucleotides: TGTGCCAGCAGCTTGCCGGGGGTAACCAGCACAGATACGCAGTATTTT.